The 24 T cell receptor beta chains listed next were all sequenced from one sample in a study of cytomegalovirus exposure and HLA in healthy donors. A multiplex PCR was run with 60 Vbeta primers and 13 Jbeta primers. TCRdb's table, derived via immunoSEQ multiplex PCR, lists solely in-frame clones and lacks some. The sample shows 110,000 to 150,000 clones, 80% to 90% of them seen only once. The specimen was PBMCs. These receptor sequences come from a woman aged 35 to 49 in good health and CMV-seropositive.

The J gene is TRBJ1-1, the V gene TRBV27, with TRBD1 matching 8 bases. The CDR3 runs 15 residues. In germline, CDR1 is MNHEY, CDR2 SMNVEV (reference sequence). The J segment lost 1 base and the V segment lost 5 bases, leaving 6 bases of the junction unmatched. The CDR3 nucleotides are TGTGCCAGCAGTCTACGGACAGGGTCGAACACTGAAGCTTTCTTT. Encoded protein: CASSLRTGSNTEAFF.

The chain joins TRBV19 to TRBJ1-2; TRBD1 matches at 9 bases. Trimming took 1 base from V and 4 from J; bases not matched to a gene: 13. In germline, CDR1 is LNHDA, CDR2 SQIVND (reference sequence). This CDR3 has 18 residues. The CDR3 nucleotides are TGTGCCAGTAGTATAGCCCCCGGACAGGGGTTACCTCCCTATGGCTACACCTTC. The encoded protein is CASSIAPGQGLPPYGYTF.

The chain is built from TRBV19 and TRBJ2-7; 9 positions agree with TRBD2. Germline V lookup: CDR1 LNHDA, CDR2 SQIVND (reference sequence). The CDR3 contains 14 residues. V was pared by 3 bases and J by 3 bases, with 3 bases of the junction left unmatched. The CDR3 DNA sequence: TGTGCCAGTAGTATTAGCGGGGGAGACTACGAGCAGTACTTC. Translated: CASSISGGDYEQYF.

V usage is TRBV30 and J usage is TRBJ1-1; 9 bases are a match to TRBD1. This CDR3 region has 11 residues. The germline CDR1 and CDR2 sequences are GTSNPN and SVGIG (reference sequence). V was pared by 1 base and J by 14 bases, with 5 bases of the junction left unmatched. DNA for the CDR3: TGTGCCTGGAGTGCACAGGGGGCTTCATTCTTT. It specifies CAWSAQGASFF.

This chain links TRBV27 with TRBJ1-2; a weak D match, TRBD1 (6 bases). The V and J ends lost 3 bases and 8 bases respectively, with 16 bases between them. CDR3 length: 14 residues. Germline-derived CDR1 and CDR2 are MNHEY and SMNVEV (reference sequence). Here the CDR3 reads CASSFGRGLFGYTF. In nucleotides, the CDR3 is TGTGCCAGCAGTTTCGGCAGGGGACTATTCGGCTACACCTTC.

In this sample, this clone turned up a few times. The V and J genes are TRBV6-1 and TRBJ1-4, with TRBD1 as a possible D gene (6 bases). V shed 5 bases and J shed 5 bases, with 12 bases lying between them. The germline V gene has CDR1 MNHNS and CDR2 SASEGT. The CDR3 loop spans 14 amino acids. CDR3 sequence: CASSLTQGNEKLFF. CDR3 sequence (DNA): TGTGCCAGCAGTTTGACACAGGGAAATGAAAAACTGTTTTTT.

The chain recombines TRBV27 with TRBJ2-3, with TRBD2 matching 13 bases. This CDR3 region has 15 residues. Trimming cost V 7 bases and J 8 bases; bases outside gene matches: 9. Germline lookup yields CDR1 MNHEY and CDR2 SMNVEV (reference sequence). DNA of the CDR3: TGTGCCAGCAACGGACTAGCGGGGGACGGGGGTACGCAGTATTTT. This codes for CASNGLAGDGGTQYF.

This clone has a handful of counts. The chain couples TRBV6-1 to TRBJ1-1, with D possibly matching TRBD1 (6 bases). The V gene's germline CDR1 is MNHNS and CDR2 SASEGT. This CDR3 contains 14 residues. V was pared by 6 bases and J by 5 bases, with 16 bases between. As DNA, the CDR3 is TGTGCCAGCAGCCCGATAGGGGGGGCGACTGAAGCTTTCTTT. Its protein is CASSPIGGATEAFF.

The gene calls are TRBV7-2 and TRBJ1-1, with D possibly being TRBD1 (6 bases). This CDR3 contains 14 residues. Looked up from germline, CDR1 is SGHTA and CDR2 is FQGNSA. V lost 4 bases to trimming and J lost 2 bases, with 11 bases between them. For the CDR3, the DNA is TGTGCCAGCAGCTACCGGACAGTTAACACTGAAGCTTTCTTT. Protein product: CASSYRTVNTEAFF. Combining the CDR3 with reference TRBV7-2 and TRBJ1-1 gives the whole variable domain GAGVSQSPSNKVTEKGKDVELRCDPISGHTALYWYRQSLGQGLEFLIYFQGNSAPDKSGLPSDRFSAERTGGSVSTLTIQRTQQEDSAVYLCASSYRTVNTEAFFGQGTRLTVV.

V gene TRBV4-3 combines with J gene TRBJ1-2; tentative D call: TRBD1 (5 bases). This CDR3 has 18 amino acids. Trimming pared 2 bases from V and 4 bases from J, leaving 23 bases between. Germline loops: CDR1 LGHNA, CDR2 YSLEER. CDR3 DNA sequence: TGCGCCAGCAGCCAATCGGGTCTGCCCTCGGGCGGGGGCTATGGCTACACCTTC. Translated: CASSQSGLPSGGGYGYTF.

The V gene is TRBV11-1, the J gene TRBJ2-3; D may be TRBD2 (5 bases). Germline V gene data show CDR1 as SGHAT and CDR2 as FQDESV (reference sequence). This CDR3 contains 15 residues. Trimming stripped 3 bases from V and 2 bases from J, with 12 bases between. Here the CDR3 reads CASSLEERNTDTQYF. The CDR3 DNA sequence: TGTGCCAGCAGCTTGGAGGAGCGGAACACAGATACGCAGTATTTT.

V is TRBV19 and J is TRBJ1-1; 8 bases line up with TRBD1. CDR1 is LNHDA, CDR2 SQIVND, per germline (reference sequence). The V gene end was trimmed by 6 bases and the J gene end by 11 bases; junction bases not matched to a gene: 11. The CDR3 has 13 residues. The CDR3: CASRGTGLSGAFF. CDR3 nucleotide sequence: TGTGCCAGTAGGGGGACAGGCCTCTCAGGGGCTTTCTTT.

The chain employs TRBV28 and TRBJ1-2; TRBD1 matches at 7 bases. Germline values: CDR1 MDHEN, CDR2 SYDVKM. The CDR3 is 14 amino acids. The V and J ends lost 5 bases and 8 bases, in that order; junction bases with no gene match: 11. The CDR3 sequence: CASSTRTGARGYTF. CDR3 nucleotides: TGTGCCAGCAGTACCCGTACAGGGGCGAGGGGCTACACCTTC.

Turning to this clone: The same CDR3 can be traced to other DNA sequences in this sample. This chain links TRBV27 with TRBJ1-5; D may be TRBD1 (5 bases). The CDR3 is made up of 14 amino acids. V lost 2 bases and J 4 bases, leaving 9 bases between the germline ends. The V gene's germline CDR1 is MNHEY and CDR2 SMNVEV (reference sequence). CDR3 sequence: CASSLRGTNQPQHF. The CDR3 DNA is TGTGCCAGCAGTTTAAGAGGGACTAATCAGCCCCAGCATTTT.

In this sample, this clone turned up once. The chain uses TRBV19 and TRBJ2-1; TRBD2 matches 8 bases. Germline V CDR1 and CDR2: LNHDA, SQIVND (reference sequence). CDR3 length equals 17 residues. Trimming removed 2 bases from V and 6 bases from J; junction bases left unmatched: 12. CDR3 nucleotide sequence: TGTGCCAGTAGTATAAGGCTGACGGGACTAGGCGCCAATGAGCAGTTCTTC. It specifies CASSIRLTGLGANEQFF.

The chain carries TRBV6-5 and TRBJ1-2; D remains ambiguous. Germline V CDR1 and CDR2: MNHEY, SVGAGI. V lost 9 bases to trimming and J lost 8 bases, with 13 bases between them. The CDR3 spans 11 residues. The CDR3 DNA sequence: TGTGCCAGTACGGCGGGAGGGGGCTACACCTTC. Amino acid sequence: CASTAGGGYTF.

There are a few counts of this clone. The chain recombines TRBV6-6 with TRBJ1-1; 7 positions match TRBD1. Per the germline V gene, CDR1 is MNHNY and CDR2 is SVGAGI (reference sequence). There are 15 residues in the CDR3. J was trimmed by 1 base and V by 2 bases; bases with no gene match: 4. The CDR3 sequence: CASSYPGQKNTEAFF. For the CDR3, the DNA is TGTGCCAGCAGTTACCCGGGACAGAAGAACACTGAAGCTTTCTTT.

The chain carries TRBV4-3 and TRBJ2-7, with 7 bases fitting TRBD2. This CDR3 is built from 16 residues. Germline CDR1 reads LGHNA; CDR2 reads YSLEER. V shed 0 bases and J 4 bases; nucleotides not matched to a gene: 9. CDR3 amino acids: CASSQEGGQGSYEQYF. The CDR3, as DNA: TGCGCCAGCAGCCAAGAGGGAGGGCAGGGTAGTTACGAGCAGTACTTC.

J is TRBJ2-7 and V is TRBV2; the match to TRBD1 covers 8 bases. Germline CDR1 reads SNHLY; CDR2 reads FYNNEI. J lost 6 bases, V lost 5 bases, and 6 bases had no gene match. CDR3 size: 13 residues. The CDR3 coding sequence is TGTGCCAGCAGTCTGGACAGGGATGGCGAGCAGTACTTC. This codes for CASSLDRDGEQYF.

The CDR3 nucleotides are TGTGCCAGTAGTGCCGACAGGGGTGTTCGGCAAGAGACCCAGTACTTC. Its protein product is CASSADRGVRQETQYF. The V call is TRBV19, the J call TRBJ2-5; 8 nucleotides line up with TRBD1. The CDR3 spans 16 residues. V gave up 5 bases and J gave up 2 bases; unmatched junction bases: 10. Germline CDR1 and CDR2: LNHDA and SQIVND (reference sequence).

The chain carries TRBV19 and TRBJ2-3; 8 bases match TRBD1. This CDR3 spans 16 amino acids. V was pared by 2 bases and J by 1 base, with 5 bases of the junction left unmatched. Germline CDR1 reads LNHDA; CDR2 reads SQIVND (reference sequence). CDR3 DNA sequence: TGTGCCAGTAGTATACGGGCAGGGGGCCGCACAGATACGCAGTATTTT. This gives the protein CASSIRAGGRTDTQYF.

This CDR3 is CAWQASGIPPYEQYF. As DNA, the CDR3 is TGTGCCTGGCAAGCTAGCGGGATCCCCCCCTACGAGCAGTACTTC. The chain recombines TRBV30 with TRBJ2-5, with 9 bases matching TRBD2. The DNA end favors TRBJ2-7, so the J call may be wrong. Germline assignment: CDR1 GTSNPN and CDR2 SVGIG (reference sequence). The CDR3 covers 15 residues.

J is TRBJ2-1 and V is TRBV5-6, with 12 bases fitting TRBD2. Losses at the gene ends were 0 bases for V and 6 bases for J; bases not matched to a gene: 7. Germline V gene sequence: CDR1 SGHDT, CDR2 YYEEEE. The CDR3 has 17 amino acids. This CDR3 is CASSLDVTSGGLNEQFF. CDR3 DNA: TGTGCCAGCAGCTTGGACGTTACTAGCGGGGGGCTCAATGAGCAGTTCTTC.

This chain uses TRBV7-8 with TRBJ2-5; TRBD2 agrees at 7 bases. Germline V gene sequence: CDR1 SGHVS, CDR2 FQNEAQ. This CDR3 has 15 residues. Trimming took 3 bases from V and 2 from J; bases not matched to a gene: 6. CDR3 loop: CASSFQLAIQETQYF. The CDR3 DNA is TGTGCCAGCAGCTTTCAACTAGCGATACAAGAGACCCAGTACTTC.